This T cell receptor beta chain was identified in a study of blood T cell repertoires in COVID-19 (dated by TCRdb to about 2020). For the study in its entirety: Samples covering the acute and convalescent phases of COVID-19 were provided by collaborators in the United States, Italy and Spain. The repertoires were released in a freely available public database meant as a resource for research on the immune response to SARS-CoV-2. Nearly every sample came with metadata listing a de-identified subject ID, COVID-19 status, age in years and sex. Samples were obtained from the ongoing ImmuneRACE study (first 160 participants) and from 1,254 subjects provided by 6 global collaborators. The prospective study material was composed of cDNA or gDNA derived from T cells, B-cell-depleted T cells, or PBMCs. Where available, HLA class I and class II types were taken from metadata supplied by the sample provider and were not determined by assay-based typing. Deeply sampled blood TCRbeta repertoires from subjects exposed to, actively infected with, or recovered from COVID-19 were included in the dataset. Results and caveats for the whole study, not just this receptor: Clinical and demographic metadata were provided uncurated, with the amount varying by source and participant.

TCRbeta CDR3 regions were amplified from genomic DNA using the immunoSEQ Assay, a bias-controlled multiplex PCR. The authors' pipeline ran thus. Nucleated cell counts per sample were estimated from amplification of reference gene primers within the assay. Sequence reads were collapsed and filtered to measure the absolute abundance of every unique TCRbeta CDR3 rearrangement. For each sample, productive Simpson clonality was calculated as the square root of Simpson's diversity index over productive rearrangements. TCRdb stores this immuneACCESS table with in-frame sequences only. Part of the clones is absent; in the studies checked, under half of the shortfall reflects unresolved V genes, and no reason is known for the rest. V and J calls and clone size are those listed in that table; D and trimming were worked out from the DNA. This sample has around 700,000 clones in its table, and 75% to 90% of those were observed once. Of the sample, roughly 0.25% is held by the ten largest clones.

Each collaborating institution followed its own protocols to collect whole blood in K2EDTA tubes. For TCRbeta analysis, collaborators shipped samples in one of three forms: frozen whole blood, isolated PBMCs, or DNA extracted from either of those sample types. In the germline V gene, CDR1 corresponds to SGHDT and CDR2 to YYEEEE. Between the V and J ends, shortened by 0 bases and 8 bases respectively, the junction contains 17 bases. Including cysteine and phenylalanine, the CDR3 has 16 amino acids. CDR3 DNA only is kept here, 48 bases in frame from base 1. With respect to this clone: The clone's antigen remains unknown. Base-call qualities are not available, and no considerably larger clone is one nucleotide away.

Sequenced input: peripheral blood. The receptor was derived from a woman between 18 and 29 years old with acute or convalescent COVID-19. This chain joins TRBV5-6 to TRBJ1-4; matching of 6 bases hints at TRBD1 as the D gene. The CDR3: CASSLARGGYGEKLFF. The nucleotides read TGTGCCAGCAGCTTGGCCAGGGGAGGGTATGGGGAAAAACTGTTTTTT.